The 13 T cell receptor beta chains below were found in one sample sequenced in a study of T cell responses to AZD1222 COVID-19 vaccine. TCRdb's copy holds only in-frame clones and misses some; the assay was immunoSEQ multiplex PCR. The table has about 120,000 clones, roughly 87% seen once; the top ten hold 2% to 3%. The specimen was peripheral blood, collected 28 days after the second AZD1222 dose. Receptors originate from an adult who received the AZD1222 COVID-19 vaccine.

The J gene is TRBJ1-3, the V gene TRBV18; D ambiguous. The CDR3 runs 17 residues. Germline V CDR1 and CDR2: KGHSH, LQKENI. V shed 2 bases and J shed 0 bases, with 14 bases lying between them. The CDR3 coding sequence is TGTGCCAGCTCACCAACATCAGGAACAATCTCTGGAAACACCATATATTTT. Residues: CASSPTSGTISGNTIYF.

This clone was seen only once. The chain joins TRBV9 to TRBJ1-2; the D is unclear. Germline V gene lookup returns CDR1 SGDLS and CDR2 YYNGEE. The V and J ends lost 3 bases and 8 bases respectively, with 8 bases between them. The CDR3 sequence is 11 residues long. The CDR3 nucleotides are TGTGCCAGCAGCGCCCTGGGCGGCTACACCTTC. Translated: CASSALGGYTF.

This chain uses TRBV7-2 with TRBJ1-6; D not certain. This CDR3 has 14 amino acids. Germline CDR1 is SGHTA and CDR2 is FQGNSA. V gave up 1 base and J gave up 10 bases, with 11 bases separating them. This CDR3 reads CASSLVGGASPLHF. The CDR3, as DNA: TGTGCCAGCAGCTTAGTGGGAGGAGCATCACCCCTCCACTTT. The complete variable domain, with remaining parts taken from reference TRBV7-2 and TRBJ1-6, reads GAGVSQSPSNKVTEKGKDVELRCDPISGHTALYWYRQSLGQGLEFLIYFQGNSAPDKSGLPSDRFSAERTGGSVSTLTIQRTQQEDSAVYLCASSLVGGASPLHFGNGTRLTVT.

The chain is built from TRBV7-2 and TRBJ2-3, with D perhaps matching TRBD2 (7 bases). The V end lost 5 bases, the J end lost 2 bases, and 20 bases lay between the germline ends. This CDR3 region has 17 residues. Germline values: CDR1 SGHTA, CDR2 FQGNSA. Here the CDR3 reads CASSPLLGGGSTDTQYF. The CDR3 coding sequence is TGTGCCAGCAGCCCTTTGCTTGGCGGGGGCTCCACAGATACGCAGTATTTT.

The chain carries TRBV11-2 and TRBJ2-5, with 7 bases fitting TRBD1. The V gene's germline CDR1 is SGHAT and CDR2 FQNNGV. V was clipped by 5 bases and J by 6 bases; unmatched bases: 6. This CDR3 has 13 residues. In nucleotides, the CDR3 is TGTGCCAGCAGCCCCGACAGGGTACAGACCCAGTACTTC. As protein: CASSPDRVQTQYF.

The V call is TRBV19, the J call TRBJ1-1, with TRBD1 as a possible D gene (6 bases). Trimming took 4 bases from V and 0 from J, leaving 15 bases between them. The CDR3 has 16 residues. The V gene's germline CDR1 is LNHDA and CDR2 SQIVND (reference sequence). In nucleotides, the CDR3 is TGTGCCAGTAGTAACTTAGGGGGGGCCGTGAACACTGAAGCTTTCTTT. It codes for CASSNLGGAVNTEAFF.

The CDR3 reads CSVQGETQYF. CDR3 DNA: TGCAGTGTCCAGGGGGAGACCCAGTACTTC. The chain recombines TRBV20-1 with TRBJ2-5; D might be TRBD1 (6 bases). Germline loops: CDR1 DFQATT, CDR2 SNEGSKA (reference sequence). With 7 bases removed from V and 5 bases from J, the gap between germline ends came to 8 bases. There are 10 residues in the CDR3.

V and J are TRBV19 and TRBJ1-1; TRBD1 agrees at 9 bases. Losses at the gene ends were 4 bases for V and 1 base for J; bases not matched to a gene: 4. The length of the CDR3 is 15 residues. The germline V gene encodes CDR1 LNHDA and CDR2 SQIVND (reference sequence). CDR3 DNA sequence: TGTGCCAGTAGTACGACAGGGGGTAGGAACACTGAAGCTTTCTTT. It specifies CASSTTGGRNTEAFF.

This sequence joins TRBV19 and TRBJ1-5; possible D gene TRBD1, 5 bases. Looked up from germline, CDR1 is LNHDA and CDR2 is SQIVND (reference sequence). Trimming removed 5 bases at V and 6 bases at J, with 11 bases between. The CDR3 has 13 residues. CDR3 nucleotide sequence: TGTGCCAGTAGTGGGGACTCGCTTCAGCCCCAGCATTTT. It translates to CASSGDSLQPQHF.

For the CDR3, the DNA is TGTGCCATCAGTGAGGCCTACTACGAGCAGTACTTC. Protein sequence: CAISEAYYEQYF. J is TRBJ2-7 and V is TRBV10-3; D uncertain. Germline CDR1 reads ENHRY; CDR2 reads SYGVKD. With 2 bases removed from V and 3 bases from J, the gap between germline ends came to 5 bases. The CDR3 consists of 12 residues.

V and J are TRBV19 and TRBJ1-1; D is ambiguous. This CDR3 region has 14 residues. Germline CDR1 LNHDA, CDR2 SQIVND (reference sequence). V lost 1 base and J lost 1, with 7 bases in between. This chain's CDR3 is CASSIGSRNTEAFF. As DNA, the CDR3 is TGTGCCAGTAGTATAGGCTCCAGGAACACTGAAGCTTTCTTT. Full variable domain (rest looked up from reference TRBV19 and TRBJ1-1): DGGITQSPKYLFRKEGQNVTLSCEQNLNHDAMYWYRQDPGQGLRLIYYSQIVNDFQKGDIAEGYSVSREKKESFPLTVTSAQKNPTAFYLCASSIGSRNTEAFFGQGTRLTVV.

The rearrangement links TRBV4-1 to TRBJ2-5; D may be TRBD2 (9 bases). Germline V gene sequence: CDR1 MGHRA, CDR2 YSYEKL. Trimming left V 4 bases short and J 2 bases short, with 26 bases between. The CDR3 sequence is 19 residues long. CDR3 sequence: CASSPWTGTSKALQETQYF. The CDR3 DNA follows: TGCGCCAGCAGCCCCTGGACAGGGACTAGCAAGGCCCTGCAAGAGACCCAGTACTTC.

V gene TRBV5-6 combines with J gene TRBJ2-7; TRBD2 aligns across 9 bases. The CDR3 has 15 residues. In germline, CDR1 is SGHDT, CDR2 YYEEEE. V shed 2 bases and J 4 bases; nucleotides not matched to a gene: 7. The CDR3 DNA reads TGTGCCAGCAGCTTCCCGGGACTAGCTATATACGAGCAGTACTTC. It is translated as CASSFPGLAIYEQYF.